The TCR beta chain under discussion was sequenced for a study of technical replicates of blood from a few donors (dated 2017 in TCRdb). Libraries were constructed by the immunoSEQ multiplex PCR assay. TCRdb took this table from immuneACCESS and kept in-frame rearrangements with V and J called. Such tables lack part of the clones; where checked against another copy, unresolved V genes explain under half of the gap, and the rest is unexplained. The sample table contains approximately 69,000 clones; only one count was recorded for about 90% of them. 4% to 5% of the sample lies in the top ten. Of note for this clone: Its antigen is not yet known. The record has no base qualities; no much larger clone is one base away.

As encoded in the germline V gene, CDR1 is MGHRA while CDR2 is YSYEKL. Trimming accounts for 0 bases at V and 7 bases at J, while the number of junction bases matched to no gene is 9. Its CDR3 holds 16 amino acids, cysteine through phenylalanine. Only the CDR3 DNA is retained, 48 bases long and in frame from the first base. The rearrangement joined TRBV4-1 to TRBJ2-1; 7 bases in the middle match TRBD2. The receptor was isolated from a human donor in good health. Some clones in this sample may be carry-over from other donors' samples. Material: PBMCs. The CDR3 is CASSQDSVYGGNEQFF. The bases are TGCGCCAGCAGCCAAGATAGTGTCTACGGGGGGAATGAGCAGTTCTTC.